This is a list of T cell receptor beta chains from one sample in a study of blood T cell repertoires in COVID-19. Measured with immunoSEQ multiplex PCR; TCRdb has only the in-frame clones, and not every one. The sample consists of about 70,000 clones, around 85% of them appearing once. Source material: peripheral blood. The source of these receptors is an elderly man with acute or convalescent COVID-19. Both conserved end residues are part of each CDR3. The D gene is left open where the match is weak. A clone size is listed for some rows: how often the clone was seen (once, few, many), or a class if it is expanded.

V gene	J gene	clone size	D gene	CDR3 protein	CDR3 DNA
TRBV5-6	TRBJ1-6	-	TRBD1	CASSPVDRRAGNSPLHF	TGTGCCAGCAGCCCCGTGGACAGGCGGGCGGGTAATTCACCCCTCCACTTT
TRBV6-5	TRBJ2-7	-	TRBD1	CASSPQTRTGYEQYF	TGTGCCAGCAGTCCTCAGACGCGGACAGGCTACGAGCAGTACTTC
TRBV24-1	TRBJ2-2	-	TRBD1	CATSDAGQGGTGELFF	TGTGCCACCAGTGATGCTGGACAGGGGGGCACCGGGGAGCTGTTTTTT
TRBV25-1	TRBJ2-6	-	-	CASSTYRPSGANVLTF	TGTGCCAGCAGTACCTACAGGCCCTCTGGGGCCAACGTCCTGACTTTC
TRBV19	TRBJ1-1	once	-	CASSGDRLKNTEAFF	TGTGCCAGTAGTGGCGACAGGTTAAAGAACACTGAAGCTTTCTTT
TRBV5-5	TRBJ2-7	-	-	CASSLDSQNTYEQYF	TGTGCCAGCAGCTTGGACAGCCAAAACACCTACGAGCAGTACTTC
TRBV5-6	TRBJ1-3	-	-	CASSFVAEGLSGNTIYF	TGTGCCAGCAGCTTCGTTGCGGAGGGTCTCTCTGGAAACACCATATATTTT
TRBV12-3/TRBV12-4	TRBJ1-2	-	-	CASRPGTSTGYTF	TGTGCCAGCCGCCCCGGGACATCGACCGGCTACACCTTC
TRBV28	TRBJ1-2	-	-	CASSLRGYGYTF	TGTGCCAGCAGTTTACGGGGGTATGGCTACACCTTC
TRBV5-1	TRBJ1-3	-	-	CASSLVASGNTIYF	TGCGCCAGCAGCTTGGTAGCCTCTGGAAACACCATATATTTT
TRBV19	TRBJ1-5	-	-	CASSIMGVGQRGNQPQHF	TGTGCCAGTAGTATAATGGGAGTTGGGCAGAGGGGCAATCAGCCCCAGCATTTT
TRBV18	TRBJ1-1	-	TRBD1	CASSPDRGGTEAFF	TGTGCCAGCTCACCAGACAGGGGGGGCACTGAAGCTTTCTTT
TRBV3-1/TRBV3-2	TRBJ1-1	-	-	CASSQDWRRREAEAFF	TGTGCCAGCAGCCAAGACTGGAGGCGCAGGGAGGCTGAAGCTTTCTTT
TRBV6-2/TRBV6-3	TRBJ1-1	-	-	CASSPGPGQSPNTEAFF	TGTGCCAGCAGTCCGGGGCCTGGACAGAGCCCGAACACTGAAGCTTTCTTT
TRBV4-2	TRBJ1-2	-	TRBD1	CASSQEVGGSSYGYTF	TGTGCCAGCAGCCAAGAAGTAGGGGGCTCCTCGTATGGCTACACCTTC
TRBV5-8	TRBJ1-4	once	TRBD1	CASSLTGGRNEKLFF	TGTGCCAGCAGCTTGACAGGGGGCAGGAATGAAAAACTGTTTTTT
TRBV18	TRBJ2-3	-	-	CASSPGQGSTDTQYF	TGTGCCAGCTCACCGGGGCAGGGTAGCACAGATACGCAGTATTTT
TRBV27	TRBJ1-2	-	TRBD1	CASSGGAGSFGYTF	TGTGCCAGCTCAGGGGGCGCGGGGTCCTTCGGCTACACCTTC
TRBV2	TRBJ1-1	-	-	CASKAGRNTEAFF	TGTGCCAGCAAAGCGGGTCGGAACACTGAAGCTTTCTTT
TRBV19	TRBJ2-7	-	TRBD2	CASSEESGSWYEQYF	TGTGCCAGTAGTGAGGAAAGCGGGAGTTGGTACGAGCAGTACTTC
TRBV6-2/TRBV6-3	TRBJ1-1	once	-	CASSLQEWTEAFF	TGTGCCAGCAGCCTACAAGAATGGACTGAAGCTTTCTTT
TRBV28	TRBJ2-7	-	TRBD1	CASSTRTGSREQYF	TGTGCCAGCAGTACCCGGACAGGGTCTAGGGAGCAGTACTTC
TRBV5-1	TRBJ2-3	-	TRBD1	CASSLRVTGGADTQYF	TGCGCCAGCAGCTTGAGGGTTACAGGGGGCGCGGATACGCAGTATTTT
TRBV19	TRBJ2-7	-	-	CASSIRGLGGYEQYF	TGTGCCAGTAGTATTAGGGGATTGGGGGGCTACGAGCAGTACTTC
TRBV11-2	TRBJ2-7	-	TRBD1	CASSWGQGTYEQYF	TGTGCCAGCAGCTGGGGACAGGGGACCTACGAGCAGTACTTC
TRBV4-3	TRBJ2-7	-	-	CASSPTERRYEQYF	TGCGCCAGCAGCCCGACAGAAAGACGCTACGAGCAGTACTTC
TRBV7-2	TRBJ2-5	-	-	CASSLAAAALQETQYF	TGTGCCAGCAGCTTAGCTGCGGCAGCTCTTCAAGAGACCCAGTACTTC
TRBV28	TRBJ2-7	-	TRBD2	CASSFPGAGGDEQYF	TGTGCCAGCAGTTTCCCAGGGGCGGGAGGAGACGAGCAGTACTTC
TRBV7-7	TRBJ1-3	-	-	CASSLDSGFGNTIYF	TGTGCCAGCAGCTTAGACTCCGGGTTCGGAAACACCATATATTTT
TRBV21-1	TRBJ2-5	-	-	CASSREEQETQYF	TGTGCCAGCAGCCGGGAAGAGCAAGAGACCCAGTACTTC
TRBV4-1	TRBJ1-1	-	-	CASSQGILLRQFTEAFF	TGCGCCAGCAGCCAAGGTATCCTACTAAGACAGTTCACTGAAGCTTTCTTT
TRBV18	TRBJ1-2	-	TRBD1	CASSSTGTGGGGYTF	TGTGCCAGCTCATCTACCGGGACAGGGGGCGGTGGCTACACCTTC
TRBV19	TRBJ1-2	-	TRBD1	CASSPQTGDTYGYTF	TGTGCCAGTAGCCCCCAAACAGGGGATACCTATGGCTACACCTTC
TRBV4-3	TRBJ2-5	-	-	CASSQVVDTQETQYF	TGCGCCAGCAGCCAAGTAGTCGACACCCAAGAGACCCAGTACTTC
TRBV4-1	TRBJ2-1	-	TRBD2	CASSQDPLAGDLLKFF	TGCGCCAGCAGCCAAGATCCCCTAGCGGGAGATCTATTGAAGTTCTTC
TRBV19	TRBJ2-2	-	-	CASRSGLETGELFF	TGTGCCAGTAGATCGGGATTGGAGACCGGGGAGCTGTTTTTT
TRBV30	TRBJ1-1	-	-	CAWSHLDSRSIEAFF	TGTGCCTGGAGCCATCTGGACAGCCGGAGTATTGAAGCTTTCTTT
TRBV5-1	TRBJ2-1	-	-	CASSFDGGFGAGANNEQFF	TGCGCCAGCAGCTTCGATGGGGGCTTCGGGGCAGGCGCGAACAATGAGCAGTTCTTC
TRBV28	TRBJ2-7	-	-	CASSGTGWADYEQYF	TGTGCCAGCAGTGGAACAGGTTGGGCGGACTACGAGCAGTACTTC
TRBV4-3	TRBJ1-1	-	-	CASSQSGSGGTEAFF	TGCGCCAGCAGCCAGTCAGGGTCGGGGGGCACTGAAGCTTTCTTT
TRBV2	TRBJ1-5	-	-	CASTERQSNQPQHF	TGTGCCAGCACTGAGCGACAGAGCAATCAGCCCCAGCATTTT
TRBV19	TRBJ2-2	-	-	CASSILGGSPNTGELFF	TGTGCCAGTAGTATATTGGGGGGATCCCCTAACACCGGGGAGCTGTTTTTT
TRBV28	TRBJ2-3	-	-	CASSFPTRMRADTQYF	TGTGCCAGCAGTTTTCCGACCCGTATGAGGGCAGATACGCAGTATTTT
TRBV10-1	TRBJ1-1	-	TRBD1	CASSEPKTGGSDTEAFF	TGCGCCAGCAGTGAACCCAAGACAGGGGGCTCGGACACTGAAGCTTTCTTT
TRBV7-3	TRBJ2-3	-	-	CASSPTAGTSTDTQYF	TGTGCCAGCAGCCCCACGGCGGGGACTAGCACAGATACGCAGTATTTT
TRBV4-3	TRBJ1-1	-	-	CASSVGPNQGTEAFF	TGCGCCAGCAGCGTTGGGCCTAACCAGGGCACTGAAGCTTTCTTT
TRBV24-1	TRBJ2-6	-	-	CATSDSFPGANVLTF	TGTGCCACCAGTGACAGTTTCCCTGGGGCCAACGTCCTGACTTTC